The clone carrying this T cell receptor beta chain was counted many times. The sample comes from a study of kidney transplant recipient with SARS-CoV-2 infection. CDR3 length: 17 amino acids. Germline V gene lookup returns CDR1 WSHSY and CDR2 SAAADI. V gave up 5 bases and J gave up 4 bases, with 23 bases separating them. TCRdb re-called the reads with MiXCR, one entry per CDR3 protein. The sample contains fewer than 250,000 distinct CDR3 sequences, less than 35% of which appear only once. The sample was a blood sample, taken at baseline and on day 111 from a kidney transplant recipient. The chain recombines TRBV10-2 with TRBJ1-2, with unresolved D. The clonotype originates from a male patient between 25 and 39 years old who had COVID-19 and was a kidney transplant recipient. Certain T cells may be donor cells from the graft. CDR3 coding DNA: TGCGCCAGCAGTTGCAGAACCACTTCTAGAAAGACCTATGGCTACACCTTC. Protein: CASSCRTTSRKTYGYTF.